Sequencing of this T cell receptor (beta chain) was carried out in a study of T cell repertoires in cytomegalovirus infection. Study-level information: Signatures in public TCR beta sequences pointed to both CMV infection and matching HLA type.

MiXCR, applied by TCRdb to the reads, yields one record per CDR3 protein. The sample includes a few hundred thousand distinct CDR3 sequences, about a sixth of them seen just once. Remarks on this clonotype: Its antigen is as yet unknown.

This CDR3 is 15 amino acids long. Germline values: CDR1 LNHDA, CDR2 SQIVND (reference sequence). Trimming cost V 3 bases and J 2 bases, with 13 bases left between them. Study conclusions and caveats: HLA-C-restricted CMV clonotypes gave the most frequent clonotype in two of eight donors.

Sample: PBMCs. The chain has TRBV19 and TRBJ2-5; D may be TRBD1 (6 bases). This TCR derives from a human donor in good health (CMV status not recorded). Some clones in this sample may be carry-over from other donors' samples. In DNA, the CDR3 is TGTGCCAGTAGTATCTGGCAGGGGTCACAAGAGACCCAGTACTTC. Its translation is CASSIWQGSQETQYF.